Sequencing of this T cell receptor (beta chain) was carried out in a study of blood T cell repertoires in COVID-19. Overall study context: Sources were T cells, B-cell-depleted T cells, or PBMCs; the material itself was cDNA or gDNA.

Produced via immunoSEQ multiplex PCR; TCRdb's table is partial and in-frame only. The sample records 300,000 to 350,000 clones, 80% to 95% being singletons. Trimming took 3 bases from V and 7 from J; bases not matched to a gene: 7. The CDR3 has 15 residues. CDR1 is MGHDK and CDR2 is SYGVNS in the germline V gene. The receptor was isolated from a woman aged 25 to 39 with COVID-19, enrolled during active disease. The V and J genes are TRBV25-1 and TRBJ1-4; 8 nucleotides align to TRBD1. The sequenced material came from peripheral blood. CDR3 sequence reads: CASSDPQGAGEKLFF. The DNA of the CDR3 is TGTGCCAGCAGTGATCCCCAGGGGGCCGGTGAAAAACTGTTTTTT.